This TCR beta chain comes out of a study of molecular identifiers for immune sequencing clone quantification. This CDR3 region has 18 residues. Germline assignment: CDR1 MDHEN and CDR2 SYDVKM. Trimming removed 2 bases from V and 3 bases from J, with 22 bases in between. TCRdb processed the PCR reads anew with MiXCR; each CDR3 protein has one entry. The data contain about 640,000 distinct CDR3 sequences, less than 20% of them seen just once; the ten biggest clones take up under 0.95%. Material: naive CD8+ T cells from blood, with Jurkat cell RNA spiked in. Stated subset: FACS-sorted CD8+CD4-CCR7+CD45RA+ naive T cells. The receptor was isolated from a human donor in good health. Some libraries in this study had Jurkat cell RNA spiked in. V usage is TRBV28 and J usage is TRBJ1-1; D perhaps matches TRBD1 (6 bases). The DNA for the CDR3 is TGTGCCAGCAGTTTACCTTCGGGGGTAGGGGGAAGGGACACTGAAGCTTTCTTT. It codes for CASSLPSGVGGRDTEAFF.